The 23 T cell receptor beta chains given below trace back to one sample, sequenced in a study of cytomegalovirus exposure and HLA in healthy donors. The PCR contained 60 Vbeta and 13 Jbeta primers. The method was immunoSEQ multiplex PCR; TCRdb's version includes in-frame clones alone and lacks a portion of them. The sample consists of about 130,000 clones, roughly 85% of them appearing once. Sample: PBMCs. Every receptor here comes from a middle-aged man in good health and CMV-seropositive.

This chain uses TRBV6-5 with TRBJ2-2, with unresolved D. Germline CDR1 reads MNHEY; CDR2 reads SVGAGI. Trimming removed 2 bases at V and 1 base at J, with 5 bases between. There are 14 residues in the CDR3. CDR3 residues: CASSYGRNTGELFF. The CDR3 DNA is TGTGCCAGCAGTTACGGCCGGAACACCGGGGAGCTGTTTTTT.

The chain couples TRBV5-1 to TRBJ1-3; 7 positions match TRBD1. The CDR3 is 17 amino acids. V was clipped by 4 bases and J by 0 bases; unmatched bases: 10. CDR1 and CDR2 from the germline V gene are SGHRS and YFSETQ. In DNA form, the CDR3 reads TGCGCCAGCAGCCCGTTGACAGGGCCGCGCTCTGGAAACACCATATATTTT. This gives the protein CASSPLTGPRSGNTIYF.

The chain carries TRBV6-1 and TRBJ1-2; possible D gene TRBD1, 6 bases. V gave up 6 bases and J gave up 2 bases, with 10 bases separating them. This CDR3 region has 13 residues. Germline V gives CDR1 MNHNS, CDR2 SASEGT. CDR3 amino acids: CASSAQGNYGYTF. The DNA of the CDR3 is TGTGCCAGCAGCGCTCAGGGGAACTATGGCTACACCTTC.

The V call is TRBV28, the J call TRBJ1-2; D possibly corresponds to TRBD1 (6 bases). Germline CDR1 is MDHEN and CDR2 is SYDVKM. V was pared by 6 bases and J by 7 bases, with 21 bases between. The CDR3 spans 15 residues. The DNA for the CDR3 is TGTGCCAGCAGCGGACAGTTCGAGGGGCAGGCTGGCTACACCTTC. Amino acid sequence: CASSGQFEGQAGYTF.

V usage is TRBV29-1 and J usage is TRBJ2-5; TRBD2 matches at 11 bases. Germline V CDR1 and CDR2: SQVTM, ANQGSEA. V lost 3 bases, J lost 8 bases, and 5 bases stayed unmatched. The CDR3 is 13 residues long. CDR3: CSVDPTSGSTQYF. The CDR3 region has the DNA TGCAGCGTTGACCCCACTAGCGGGAGTACCCAGTACTTC.

V usage is TRBV5-1 and J usage is TRBJ1-1; 8 bases agree with TRBD1. With 4 bases clipped from V and 5 bases from J, the junction kept 7 bases outside the gene matches. From germline, CDR1 is SGHRS and CDR2 YFSETQ. The CDR3 contains 14 residues. The DNA for the CDR3 is TGCGCCAGCAGCCGACGGACAGGGCAAACTGAAGCTTTCTTT. It translates to CASSRRTGQTEAFF.

The chain has TRBV11-3 and TRBJ2-1; 10 positions agree with TRBD2. The V segment lost 2 bases and the J segment 4 bases; nucleotides outside the gene matches: 5. The CDR3 has 16 residues. The germline CDR1 and CDR2 sequences are SGHNT and YENEEA. CDR3 sequence reads: CASSLTGTSVYNEQFF. The CDR3 coding sequence is TGTGCCAGCAGCTTAACCGGGACTAGCGTTTACAATGAGCAGTTCTTC.

V is TRBV6-1 and J is TRBJ2-7; TRBD2 matches 8 bases. The CDR3 has 13 amino acids. V lost 8 bases, J lost 5 bases, and 8 bases stayed unmatched. CDR1 and CDR2 from the germline V gene are MNHNS and SASEGT. CDR3 protein: CASSAGEANEQYF. CDR3 nucleotides: TGTGCCAGCTCAGCGGGAGAGGCCAACGAGCAGTACTTC.

This clone was recorded a few times. This rearrangement joins TRBV15 to TRBJ1-1; TRBD1 matches 7 bases. V lost 0 bases, J lost 5 bases, and 6 bases stayed unmatched. Germline V gives CDR1 LNHNV, CDR2 YYDKDF (reference sequence). The CDR3 covers 15 residues. The CDR3 reads CATSRDRSGGTEAFF. The CDR3 bases are TGTGCCACCAGCAGAGATCGTTCAGGGGGTACTGAAGCTTTCTTT.

V gene TRBV18 combines with J gene TRBJ1-4; 7 bases match TRBD1. The CDR3 has 15 residues. Looked up from germline, CDR1 is KGHSH and CDR2 is LQKENI. Trimming removed 1 base from V and 7 bases from J; junction bases left unmatched: 6. For the CDR3, the DNA is TGTGCCAGCTCACCACTTACAGGGGTGGGTGAAAAACTGTTTTTT. It yields the protein CASSPLTGVGEKLFF. Full variable domain (outside the CDR3, taken from reference TRBV18 and TRBJ1-4): NAGVMQNPRHLVRRRGQEARLRCSPMKGHSHVYWYRQLPEEGLKFMVYLQKENIIDESGMPKERFSAEFPKEGPSILRIQQVVRGDSAAYFCASSPLTGVGEKLFFGSGTQLSVL.

V and J are TRBV19 and TRBJ2-5; possibly TRBD1 for D (6 bases). The DNA end is more similar to TRBJ2-7, so the J call may be wrong. CDR1 is LNHDA, CDR2 SQIVND, per germline (reference sequence). CDR3 length: 14 residues. CDR3 coding DNA: TGTGCCAGTAGTCGAGCCTCACAGGGCGCCGAGCAGTACTTC. This translates into CASSRASQGAEQYF.

The chain uses TRBV10-3 and TRBJ1-2, with 8 nucleotides matching TRBD1. The junction had 8 bases not matched to a gene; V was cut back by 7 bases and J by 7 bases. This CDR3 has 13 residues. Germline CDR1 and CDR2: ENHRY and SYGVKD. CDR3 in DNA: TGTGCCATCAATCCGGACAGGGAAACTGGCTACACCTTC. Amino acids: CAINPDRETGYTF.

This clone turned up a few times. This rearrangement joins TRBV27 to TRBJ2-1; TRBD2 aligns across 8 bases. The germline V gene has CDR1 MNHEY and CDR2 SMNVEV (reference sequence). This CDR3 has 14 amino acids. Trimming removed 10 bases from V and 6 bases from J; junction bases left unmatched: 11. CDR3 residues: CAIPLGGRFNEQFF. The CDR3 DNA is TGTGCCATCCCGCTAGGCGGGAGGTTCAATGAGCAGTTCTTC.

This chain joins TRBV11-2 and TRBJ1-1; D is unclear. The V gene lost 1 base and the J gene lost 0 bases, with 6 bases spanning the gap. This CDR3 is built from 14 residues. CDR1 SGHAT and CDR2 FQNNGV come from the germline V gene. In DNA, the CDR3 is TGTGCCAGCAGCTTAGCGGGTCTGAACACTGAAGCTTTCTTT. Residues: CASSLAGLNTEAFF.

V gene TRBV2 combines with J gene TRBJ1-2, with D unresolved. Trimming stripped 1 base from V and 3 bases from J, with 12 bases between. The CDR3 runs to 15 residues. The germline CDR1 and CDR2 sequences are SNHLY and FYNNEI. The CDR3 spells CASSEGLGVHYGYTF. The CDR3 coding sequence is TGTGCCAGCAGTGAAGGGCTGGGAGTTCACTATGGCTACACCTTC.

This rearrangement joins TRBV25-1 to TRBJ2-4, with unresolved D. The germline V gene has CDR1 MGHDK and CDR2 SYGVNS. V lost 3 bases, J lost 0 bases, and 18 bases lay in between. There are 18 residues in the CDR3. CDR3 nucleotides: TGTGCCAGCAGTGAGTCAATTCCAGTCACCCCAGCCAAAAACATTCAGTACTTC. Its protein is CASSESIPVTPAKNIQYF.

This chain links TRBV9 with TRBJ2-7; D is perhaps TRBD1 (5 bases). The germline V gene encodes CDR1 SGDLS and CDR2 YYNGEE. This CDR3 comprises 15 residues. The V end was cut by 0 bases, the J end by 3 bases, with 13 bases between. As DNA, the CDR3 is TGTGCCAGCAGCGTAGGGGGCCCACTCATCTACGAGCAGTACTTC. Protein: CASSVGGPLIYEQYF. The complete variable domain, with remaining parts taken from reference TRBV9 and TRBJ2-7, reads DSGVTQTPKHLITATGQRVTLRCSPRSGDLSVYWYQQSLDQGLQFLIQYYNGEERAKGNILERFSAQQFPDLHSELNLSSLELGDSALYFCASSVGGPLIYEQYFGPGTRLTVT.

The table lists this clone with a few counts. The gene calls are TRBV6-1 and TRBJ1-2, with 8 positions matching TRBD1. Unmatched junction bases numbered 5, after V lost 10 bases and J lost 4 bases. The CDR3 is 12 amino acids. Germline CDR1 is MNHNS and CDR2 is SASEGT. CDR3 loop: CATQQGGYGYTF. The CDR3, as DNA: TGTGCCACACAACAGGGGGGCTATGGCTACACCTTC.

The chain employs TRBV7-3 and TRBJ1-2; 8 nucleotides line up with TRBD1. The J segment lost 2 bases and the V segment lost 3 bases, leaving 2 bases of the junction unmatched. From germline, CDR1 is SGHTA and CDR2 FQGTGA. The CDR3 covers 14 residues. The CDR3 spells CASSLQGANYGYTF. As DNA, the CDR3 is TGTGCCAGCAGCTTGCAGGGGGCGAACTATGGCTACACCTTC.

A single count supports this clone. The chain has TRBV7-9 and TRBJ2-7; D possibly corresponds to TRBD2 (5 bases). Germline V lookup: CDR1 SEHNR, CDR2 FQNEAQ (reference sequence). The CDR3 is 15 amino acids. V was shortened by 2 bases and J by 3 bases, with 14 bases between the two germline ends. This CDR3 is CASSLLAVSIYEQYF. CDR3 DNA: TGTGCCAGCAGCTTACTAGCTGTTAGCATCTACGAGCAGTACTTC.

The rearrangement links TRBV5-1 to TRBJ2-2; 10 nucleotides align to TRBD1. Germline CDR1 SGHRS, CDR2 YFSETQ. The CDR3 runs 14 residues. J lost 4 bases, V lost 9 bases, and 6 bases had no gene match. CDR3 sequence: CATRGQGSTGELFF. Written as DNA, the CDR3 is TGCGCCACCCGGGGACAGGGGAGCACCGGGGAGCTGTTTTTT.

The chain couples TRBV7-2 to TRBJ2-1; no firm D call. The V gene lost 2 bases and the J gene lost 5 bases, with 10 bases spanning the gap. The CDR3 is 14 residues long. Germline-derived CDR1 and CDR2 are SGHTA and FQGNSA. The CDR3 nucleotides are TGTGCCAGCAGCTTACGGATCAGGAACAATGAGCAGTTCTTC. Its protein product is CASSLRIRNNEQFF.

This clone was counted a few times. This chain uses TRBV6-1 with TRBJ1-5; D is undetermined. Per germline, CDR1 MNHNS and CDR2 SASEGT. The V end lost 2 bases, the J end lost 0 bases, and 8 bases lay between the germline ends. The CDR3 consists of 15 residues. CDR3 sequence: CASSESQVSNQPQHF. CDR3 nucleotide sequence: TGTGCCAGCAGTGAATCGCAGGTTAGCAATCAGCCCCAGCATTTT.